This T cell receptor (beta chain) was identified during a study of blood T cell repertoires in COVID-19. Across the study: PBMCs, B-cell-depleted T cells, or T cells provided the cDNA or gDNA that made up the material.

As originally analysed: Nucleated cell number was recorded as an estimate derived from reference gene primer amplification. Clones were sequenced by immunoSEQ multiplex PCR, and TCRdb holds only the in-frame ones, with some missing. V, J and clone size are taken as reported in that table, and D and trimming were inferred from the DNA itself. The repertoire consists of 200,000 or so clones, with nearly 90% occurring once and the leading ten covering roughly a sixth. Germline V CDR1 and CDR2: SGHDN, FVKESK. This CDR3 region has 18 residues. V was pared by 4 bases and J by 0 bases, with 10 bases of the junction left unmatched.

The source is a man aged 50 to 59 with COVID-19, enrolled during active disease. This chain uses TRBV14 with TRBJ2-3; 10 bases match TRBD2. The sample was peripheral blood. The CDR3 nucleotides are TGTGCCAGCAGCCGCCGAGGCACTAGCGGGGATAGCACAGATACGCAGTATTTT. Its translation is CASSRRGTSGDSTDTQYF.